Reported below is one T cell receptor beta chain. Antigen specificity is unknown. The data were obtained in a study of OX40 agonist ivuxolimab in advanced cancers. Libraries were prepared by immunoSEQ multiplex PCR; TCRdb keeps only in-frame clonotypes and omits some of them. The data show approximately 14,000 clones, roughly 82% seen once. Whole-study results and caveats: CD4+ and CD8+ blood T cells expanded clonally by week 6 at 0.1 to 3.0 mg/kg.

Trimming shortened V by 0 bases and J by 4 bases, and 9 bases separated the two germline ends. Germline loops: CDR1 PRHDT, CDR2 FYEKMQ (reference sequence). The CDR3 runs to 14 residues. The clonotype comes from an adult with an advanced solid tumor such as melanoma, head and neck, liver or kidney cancer. Sequencing used CD4+ or CD8+ T cells sorted from blood, obtained in a trial of the OX40 agonist ivuxolimab. This chain joins TRBV13 and TRBJ2-5; no clear D. The CDR3 sequence is CASSLGSGAETQYF. CDR3 coding DNA: TGTGCCAGCAGCTTAGGCTCGGGCGCAGAGACCCAGTACTTC.